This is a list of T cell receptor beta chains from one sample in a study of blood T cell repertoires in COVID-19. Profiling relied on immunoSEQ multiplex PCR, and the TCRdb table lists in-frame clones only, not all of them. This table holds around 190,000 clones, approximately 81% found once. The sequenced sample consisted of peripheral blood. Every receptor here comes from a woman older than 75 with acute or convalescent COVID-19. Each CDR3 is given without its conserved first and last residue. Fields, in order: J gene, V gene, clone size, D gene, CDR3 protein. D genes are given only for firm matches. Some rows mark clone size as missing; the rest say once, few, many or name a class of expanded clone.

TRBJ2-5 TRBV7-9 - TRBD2 ASSQFRASGMETQY
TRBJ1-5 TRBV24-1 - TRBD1 ATSRGQGLNQPQH
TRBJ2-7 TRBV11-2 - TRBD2 ASSPATTSGYEQY
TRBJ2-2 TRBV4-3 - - ASSAAAPAGELF
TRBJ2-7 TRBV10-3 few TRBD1 ANSPGQGYEQY
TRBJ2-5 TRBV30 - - AWRRLEEGWETQY
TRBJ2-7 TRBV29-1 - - SVAPGTKYEQY
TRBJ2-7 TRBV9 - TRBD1 ASSVGNRGSSYEQY
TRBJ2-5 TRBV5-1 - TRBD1 ASSLEAGGETQY
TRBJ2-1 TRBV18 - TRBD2 ASSPPGSLAGYNEQF
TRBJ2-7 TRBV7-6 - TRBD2 ASSKSSGRGFSEQY
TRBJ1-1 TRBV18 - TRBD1 ASSPRRGQGAMNTEAF
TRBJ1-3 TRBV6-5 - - ASTTPGRGGTIY
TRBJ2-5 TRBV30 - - AWSSAYGETQY
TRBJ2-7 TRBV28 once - ASTPSRGSGYEQY
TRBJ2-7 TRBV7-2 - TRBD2 ASSFPLLAGGPHEQY
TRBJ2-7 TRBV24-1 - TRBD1 ATSHTGGREQY
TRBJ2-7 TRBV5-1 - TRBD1 ASSTGQGAGEQY
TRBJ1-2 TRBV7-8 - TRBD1 ASSQGGGTGLNYGYT
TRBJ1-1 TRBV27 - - ASSAGTFPPEAF
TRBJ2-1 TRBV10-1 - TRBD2 ASSATSQPFNEQF
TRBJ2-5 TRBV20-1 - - SASFYLAQETQY
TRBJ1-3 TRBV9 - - ASTTVPGNTIY
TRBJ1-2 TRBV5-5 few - ASSLQGIGYT
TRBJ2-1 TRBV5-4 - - ASSLAGEAFFRGRQF
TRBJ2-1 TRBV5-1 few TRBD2 ASSLGLAGGPGEQF
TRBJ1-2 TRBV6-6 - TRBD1 ATSTGDYGYT
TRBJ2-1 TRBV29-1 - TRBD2 SVGGEGSYNEQF
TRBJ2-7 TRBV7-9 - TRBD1 ASSFRDRGHEQY
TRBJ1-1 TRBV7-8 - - ASSLRGSGVNTEAF
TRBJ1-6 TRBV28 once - ASSFPGVSGSPLH
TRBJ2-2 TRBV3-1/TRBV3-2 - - ASSLLPVPGELF
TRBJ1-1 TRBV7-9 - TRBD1 ASSSQGVDVNTEAF
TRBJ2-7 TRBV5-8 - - ASSLGGDRFPYEQY
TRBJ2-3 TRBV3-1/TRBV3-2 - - ASSQDEADTQY
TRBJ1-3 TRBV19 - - ASTGIGSGNTIY
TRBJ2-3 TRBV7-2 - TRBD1 ASSLANPGGAKDTQY
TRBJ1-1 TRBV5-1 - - ASSLGQDSTEAF
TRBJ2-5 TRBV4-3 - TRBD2 ASSRAFRTRQETQY
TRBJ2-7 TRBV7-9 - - ASSSYGGYEQY
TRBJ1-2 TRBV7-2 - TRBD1 ASSLGQGEYGYT
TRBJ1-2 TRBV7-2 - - ASSLVYQGFDGYT
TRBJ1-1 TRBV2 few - ASSGQRTNTEAF
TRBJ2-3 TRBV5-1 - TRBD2 ASGRGGTSGTDTQY
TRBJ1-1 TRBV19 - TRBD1 ASSPQGLNTEAF
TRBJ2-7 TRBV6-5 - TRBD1 ASSWTGYEQY
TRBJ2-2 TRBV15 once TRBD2 ATSGIDLVYELAGGRELF
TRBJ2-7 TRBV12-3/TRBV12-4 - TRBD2 ASSTGLFYEQY
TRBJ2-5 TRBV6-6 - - ASSYGDSRQETQY
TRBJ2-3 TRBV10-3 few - AISERAGGSTDTQY
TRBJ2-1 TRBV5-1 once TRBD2 ASSRLAGDTSYNEQF
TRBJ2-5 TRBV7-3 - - ASSLSRVHETQY
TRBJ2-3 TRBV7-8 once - ASSRGRGMVTDTQY
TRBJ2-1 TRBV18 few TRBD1 ASSPWDSSSYNEQF
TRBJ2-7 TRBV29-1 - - SVRQSPYYEQY